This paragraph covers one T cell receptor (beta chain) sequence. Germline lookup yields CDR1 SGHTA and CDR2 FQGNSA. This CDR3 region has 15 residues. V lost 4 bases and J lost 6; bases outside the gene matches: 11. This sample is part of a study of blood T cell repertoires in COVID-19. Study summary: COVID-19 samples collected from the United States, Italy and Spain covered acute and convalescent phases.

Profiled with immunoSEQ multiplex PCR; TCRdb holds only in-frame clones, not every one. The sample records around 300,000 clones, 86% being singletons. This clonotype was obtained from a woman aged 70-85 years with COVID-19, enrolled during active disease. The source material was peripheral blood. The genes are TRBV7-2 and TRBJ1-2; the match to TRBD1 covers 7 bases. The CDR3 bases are TGTGCCAGCAGCTCGAATCGGGACAGAAAAGATGGCTACACCTTC. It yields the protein CASSSNRDRKDGYTF. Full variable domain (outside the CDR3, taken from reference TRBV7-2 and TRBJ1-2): GAGVSQSPSNKVTEKGKDVELRCDPISGHTALYWYRQSLGQGLEFLIYFQGNSAPDKSGLPSDRFSAERTGGSVSTLTIQRTQQEDSAVYLCASSSNRDRKDGYTFGSGTRLTVV.